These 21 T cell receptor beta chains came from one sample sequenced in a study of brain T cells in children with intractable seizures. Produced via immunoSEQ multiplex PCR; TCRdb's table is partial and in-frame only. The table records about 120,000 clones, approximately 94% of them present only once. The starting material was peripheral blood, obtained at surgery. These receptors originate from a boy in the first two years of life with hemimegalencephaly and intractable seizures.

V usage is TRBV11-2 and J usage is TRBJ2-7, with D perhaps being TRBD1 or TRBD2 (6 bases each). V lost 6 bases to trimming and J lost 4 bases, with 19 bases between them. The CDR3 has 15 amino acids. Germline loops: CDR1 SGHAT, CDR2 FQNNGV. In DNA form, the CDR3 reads TGTGCCAGCAGACCCAGCGGTAGGGGGGCTTACGAGCAGTACTTC. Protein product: CASRPSGRGAYEQYF.

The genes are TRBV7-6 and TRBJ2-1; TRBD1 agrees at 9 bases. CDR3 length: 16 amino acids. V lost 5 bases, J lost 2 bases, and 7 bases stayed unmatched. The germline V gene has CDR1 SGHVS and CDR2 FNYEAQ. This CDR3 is CASSPTGGSTYNEQFF. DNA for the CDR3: TGTGCCAGCAGCCCGACAGGGGGTTCTACCTACAATGAGCAGTTCTTC.

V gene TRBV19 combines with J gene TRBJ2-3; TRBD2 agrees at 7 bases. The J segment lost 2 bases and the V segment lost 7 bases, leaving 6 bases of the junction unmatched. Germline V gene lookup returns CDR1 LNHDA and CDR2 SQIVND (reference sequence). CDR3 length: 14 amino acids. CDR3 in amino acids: CASTSLAATDTQYF. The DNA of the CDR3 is TGTGCCAGTACCTCCCTAGCGGCCACAGATACGCAGTATTTT.

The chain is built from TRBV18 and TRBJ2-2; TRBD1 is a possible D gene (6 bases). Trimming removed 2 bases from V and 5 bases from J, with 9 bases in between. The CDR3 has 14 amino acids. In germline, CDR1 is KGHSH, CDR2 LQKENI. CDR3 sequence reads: CASSPGGKTGELFF. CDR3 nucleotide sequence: TGTGCCAGCTCACCAGGGGGCAAAACCGGGGAGCTGTTTTTT.

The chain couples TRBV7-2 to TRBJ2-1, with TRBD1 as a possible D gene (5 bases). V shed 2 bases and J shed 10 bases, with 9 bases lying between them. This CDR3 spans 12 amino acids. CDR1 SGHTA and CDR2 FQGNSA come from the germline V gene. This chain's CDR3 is CASSLNWGEQFF. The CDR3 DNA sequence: TGTGCCAGCAGCTTAAACTGGGGCGAGCAGTTCTTC.

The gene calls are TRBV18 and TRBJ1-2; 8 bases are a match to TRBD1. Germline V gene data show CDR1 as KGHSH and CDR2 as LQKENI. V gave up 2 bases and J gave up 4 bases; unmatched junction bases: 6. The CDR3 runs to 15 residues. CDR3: CASSPGQGQRYGYTF. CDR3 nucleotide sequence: TGTGCCAGCTCACCAGGACAGGGCCAGCGCTATGGCTACACCTTC.

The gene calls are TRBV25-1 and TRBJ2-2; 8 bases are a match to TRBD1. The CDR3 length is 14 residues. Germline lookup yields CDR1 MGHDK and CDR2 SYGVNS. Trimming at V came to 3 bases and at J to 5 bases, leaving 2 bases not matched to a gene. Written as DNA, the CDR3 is TGTGCCAGCAGTGAGTACAGGGGGACCGGGGAGCTGTTTTTT. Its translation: CASSEYRGTGELFF.

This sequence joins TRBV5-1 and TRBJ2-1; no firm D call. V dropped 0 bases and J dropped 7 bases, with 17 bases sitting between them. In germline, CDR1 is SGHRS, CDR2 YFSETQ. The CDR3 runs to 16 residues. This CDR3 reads CASSLGDRARRNEQFF. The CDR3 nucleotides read TGCGCCAGCAGCTTGGGCGACCGGGCCCGCAGGAATGAGCAGTTCTTC.

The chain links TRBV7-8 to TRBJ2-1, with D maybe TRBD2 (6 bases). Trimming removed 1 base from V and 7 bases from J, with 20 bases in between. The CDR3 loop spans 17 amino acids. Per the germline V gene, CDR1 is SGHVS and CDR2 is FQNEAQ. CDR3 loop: CASSLGSGRPNENEQFF. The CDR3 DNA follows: TGTGCCAGCAGCTTAGGTTCAGGGAGGCCAAATGAGAATGAGCAGTTCTTC.

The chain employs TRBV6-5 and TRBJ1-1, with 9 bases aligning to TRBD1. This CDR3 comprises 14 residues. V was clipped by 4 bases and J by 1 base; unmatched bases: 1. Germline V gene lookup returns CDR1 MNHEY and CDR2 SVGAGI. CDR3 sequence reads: CASSLDRGNTEAFF. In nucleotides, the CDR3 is TGTGCCAGCAGTTTGGACAGGGGGAACACTGAAGCTTTCTTT.

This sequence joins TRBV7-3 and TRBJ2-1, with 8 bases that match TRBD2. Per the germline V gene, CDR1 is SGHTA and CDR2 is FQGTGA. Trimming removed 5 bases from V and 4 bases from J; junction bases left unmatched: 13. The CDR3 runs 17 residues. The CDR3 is CASSPPRTSPIYNEQFF. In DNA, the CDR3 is TGTGCCAGCAGCCCCCCCCGGACTAGCCCCATTTACAATGAGCAGTTCTTC. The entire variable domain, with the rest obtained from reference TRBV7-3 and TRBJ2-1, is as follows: GAGVSQTPSNKVTEKGKYVELRCDPISGHTALYWYRQSLGQGPEFLIYFQGTGAADDSGLPNDRFFAVRPEGSVSTLKIQRTERGDSAVYLCASSPPRTSPIYNEQFFGPGTRLTVL.

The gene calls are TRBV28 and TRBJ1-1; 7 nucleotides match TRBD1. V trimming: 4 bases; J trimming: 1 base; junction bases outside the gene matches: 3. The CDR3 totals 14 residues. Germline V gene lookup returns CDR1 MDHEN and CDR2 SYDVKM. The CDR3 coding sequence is TGTGCCAGCAGTTCCGGACAGGCGAACACTGAAGCTTTCTTT. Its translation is CASSSGQANTEAFF.

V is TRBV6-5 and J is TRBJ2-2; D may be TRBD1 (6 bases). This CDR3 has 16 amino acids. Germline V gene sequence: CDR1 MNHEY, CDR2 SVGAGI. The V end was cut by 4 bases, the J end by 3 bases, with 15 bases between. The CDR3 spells CASSFLGAQYTGELFF. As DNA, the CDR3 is TGTGCCAGCAGTTTTCTGGGGGCGCAGTACACCGGGGAGCTGTTTTTT.

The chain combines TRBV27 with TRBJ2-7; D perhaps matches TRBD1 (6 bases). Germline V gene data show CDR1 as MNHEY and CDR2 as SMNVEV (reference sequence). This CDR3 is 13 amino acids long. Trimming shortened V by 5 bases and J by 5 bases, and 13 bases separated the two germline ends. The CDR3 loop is CASSPYGQNEQYF. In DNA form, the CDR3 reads TGTGCCAGCAGTCCCTATGGACAGAACGAGCAGTACTTC.

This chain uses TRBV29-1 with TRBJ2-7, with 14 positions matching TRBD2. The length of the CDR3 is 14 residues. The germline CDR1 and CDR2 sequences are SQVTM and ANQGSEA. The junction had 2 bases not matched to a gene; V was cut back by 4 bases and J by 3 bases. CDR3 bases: TGCAGCGTTGCCGGGACTAGCGGGAGCTACGAGCAGTACTTC. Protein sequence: CSVAGTSGSYEQYF.

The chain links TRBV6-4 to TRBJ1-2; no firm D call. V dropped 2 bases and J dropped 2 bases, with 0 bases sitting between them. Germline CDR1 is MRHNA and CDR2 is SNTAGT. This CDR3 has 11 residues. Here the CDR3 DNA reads TGTGCCAGCAGTGACAACTATGGCTACACCTTC. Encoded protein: CASSDNYGYTF.

CDR3: CASSLKLGMAYEQYF. The CDR3 bases are TGCGCCAGCAGCTTGAAATTAGGAATGGCCTACGAGCAGTACTTC. V and J are TRBV5-1 and TRBJ2-7; D not certain. This CDR3 comprises 15 residues. Trimming shortened V by 1 base and J by 2 bases, and 13 bases separated the two germline ends. Germline V gene data show CDR1 as SGHRS and CDR2 as YFSETQ. Variable domain in full (rest from reference TRBV5-1 and TRBJ2-7): KAGVTQTPRYLIKTRGQQVTLSCSPISGHRSVSWYQQTPGQGLQFLFEYFSETQRNKGNFPGRFSGRQFSNSRSEMNVSTLELGDSALYLCASSLKLGMAYEQYFGPGTRLTVT.

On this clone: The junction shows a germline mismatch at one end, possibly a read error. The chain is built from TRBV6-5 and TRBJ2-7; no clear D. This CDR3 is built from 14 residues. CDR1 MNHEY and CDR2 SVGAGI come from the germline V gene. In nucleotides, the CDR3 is TGTGCCAGCAGTTACTCCCTCCCCCCGGGCCCCTTTATCTTC. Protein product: CASSYSLPPGPFIF.

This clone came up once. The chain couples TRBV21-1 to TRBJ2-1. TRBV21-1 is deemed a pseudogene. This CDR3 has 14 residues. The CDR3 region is CASSLGGIMNEQFF. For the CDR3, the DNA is TGTGCCAGCAGTTTAGGGGGGATAATGAATGAGCAGTTCTTC.

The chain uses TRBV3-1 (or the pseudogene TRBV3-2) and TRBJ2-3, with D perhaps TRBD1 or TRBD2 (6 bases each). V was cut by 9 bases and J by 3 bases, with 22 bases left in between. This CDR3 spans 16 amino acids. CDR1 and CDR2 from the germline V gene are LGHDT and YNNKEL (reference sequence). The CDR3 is CASAEGGAGSTDTQYF. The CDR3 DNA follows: TGTGCCAGTGCTGAGGGGGGCGCAGGTTCGACAGATACGCAGTATTTT.

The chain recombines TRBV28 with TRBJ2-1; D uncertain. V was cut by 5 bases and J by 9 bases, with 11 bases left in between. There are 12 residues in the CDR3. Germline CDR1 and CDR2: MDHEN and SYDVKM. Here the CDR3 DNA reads TGTGCCAGCAGTCTCCGTGTGGGTGAGCAGTTCTTC. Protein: CASSLRVGEQFF.